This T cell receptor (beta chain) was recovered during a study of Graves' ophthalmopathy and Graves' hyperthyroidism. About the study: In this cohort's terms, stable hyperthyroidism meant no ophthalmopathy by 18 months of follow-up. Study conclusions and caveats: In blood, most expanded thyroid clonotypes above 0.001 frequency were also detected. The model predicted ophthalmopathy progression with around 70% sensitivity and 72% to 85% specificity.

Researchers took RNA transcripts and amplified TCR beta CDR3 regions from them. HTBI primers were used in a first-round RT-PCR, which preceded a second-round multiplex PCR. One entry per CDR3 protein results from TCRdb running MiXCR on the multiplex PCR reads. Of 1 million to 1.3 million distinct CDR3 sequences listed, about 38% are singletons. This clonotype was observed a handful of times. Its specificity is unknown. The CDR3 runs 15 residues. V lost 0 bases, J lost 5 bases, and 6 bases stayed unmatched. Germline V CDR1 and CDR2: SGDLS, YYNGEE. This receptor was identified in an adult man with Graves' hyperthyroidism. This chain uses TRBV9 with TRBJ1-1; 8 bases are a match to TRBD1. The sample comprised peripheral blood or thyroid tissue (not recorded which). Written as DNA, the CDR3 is TGTGCCAGCAGCGTAGCTGGGACAGGAGCTACTGAAGCTTTCTTT. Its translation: CASSVAGTGATEAFF.